This TCR beta chain was recorded in a study of blood T cell repertoires in COVID-19. Study-level information: Sample material is recorded as cDNA or gDNA derived from T cells, B-cell-depleted T cells, or PBMCs.

Trimming removed 2 bases at V and 1 base at J, with 16 bases between. This CDR3 region has 17 residues. The V gene's germline CDR1 is SGHKS and CDR2 YYEKEE (reference sequence). Individuals drawn from under 30 US areas were roughly 18 to 95 years old. Membership in each cohort depended on participant-reported clinical history. Within 2 weeks of study entry, exposed participants had contacted a PCR-confirmed or clinician-diagnosed COVID-19 case. Only in-frame clones appear in the TCRdb table, and some are missing; sequencing was by immunoSEQ multiplex PCR. The sample has about 200,000 clones; 65% to 90% are singletons.

The sequence was obtained from a woman aged 25-40 years who had been exposed to COVID-19. The sequencing sample was made of PBMCs or T cells enriched from blood (not recorded which). The gene calls are TRBV5-5 and TRBJ1-5, with a tentative D call TRBD1 (6 bases). CDR3: CASSLARDTLSNQPQHF. CDR3 in DNA: TGTGCCAGCAGCTTAGCCCGGGACACCTTAAGCAATCAGCCCCAGCATTTT.